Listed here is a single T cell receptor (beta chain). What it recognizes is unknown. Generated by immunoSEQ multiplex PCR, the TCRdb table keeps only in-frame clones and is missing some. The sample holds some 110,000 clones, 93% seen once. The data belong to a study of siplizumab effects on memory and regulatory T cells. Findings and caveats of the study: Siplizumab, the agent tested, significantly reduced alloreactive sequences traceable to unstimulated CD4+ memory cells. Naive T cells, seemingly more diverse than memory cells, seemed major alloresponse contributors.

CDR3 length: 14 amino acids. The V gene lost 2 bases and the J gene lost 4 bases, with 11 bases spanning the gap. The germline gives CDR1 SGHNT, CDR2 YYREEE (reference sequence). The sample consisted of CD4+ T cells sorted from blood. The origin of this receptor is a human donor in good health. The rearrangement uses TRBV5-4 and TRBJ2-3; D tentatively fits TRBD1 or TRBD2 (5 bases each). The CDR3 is CASSLWGPADTQYF. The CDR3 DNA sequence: TGTGCCAGCAGCTTATGGGGACCCGCAGATACGCAGTATTTT.